Reported below is one TCR beta chain. Under the authors' procedure: Reference gene primer amplification yielded estimated nucleated cell counts. TCRdb's copy holds only in-frame clones and misses some; the assay was immunoSEQ multiplex PCR. The DNA was the basis for D and trimming; V, J and clone size are from that table. Altogether 250,000 to 350,000 clones are present, approximately 91% being singletons, with the ten largest covering about 8.5%. Germline V gene lookup returns CDR1 MGHRA and CDR2 YSYEKL. Deletions cut 4 bases from V and 7 bases from J, with 19 bases between. The length of the CDR3 is 15 residues. The sample belongs to a study of blood T cell repertoires in COVID-19. Turning to the study itself: Whether acute or convalescent, the COVID-19 samples came from the United States, Italy and Spain. T cells, B-cell-depleted T cells, or PBMCs provided the cDNA or gDNA that served as material.

The sample taken for sequencing was peripheral blood. The gene calls are TRBV4-1 and TRBJ1-2; a weak D match, TRBD1 (5 bases). The TCR was taken from a man between 18 and 35 years old with active or convalescent COVID-19. The CDR3 sequence: CASSPYPGEGGGYTF. The DNA of the CDR3 is TGCGCCAGCAGCCCCTATCCGGGGGAAGGAGGTGGCTACACCTTC.